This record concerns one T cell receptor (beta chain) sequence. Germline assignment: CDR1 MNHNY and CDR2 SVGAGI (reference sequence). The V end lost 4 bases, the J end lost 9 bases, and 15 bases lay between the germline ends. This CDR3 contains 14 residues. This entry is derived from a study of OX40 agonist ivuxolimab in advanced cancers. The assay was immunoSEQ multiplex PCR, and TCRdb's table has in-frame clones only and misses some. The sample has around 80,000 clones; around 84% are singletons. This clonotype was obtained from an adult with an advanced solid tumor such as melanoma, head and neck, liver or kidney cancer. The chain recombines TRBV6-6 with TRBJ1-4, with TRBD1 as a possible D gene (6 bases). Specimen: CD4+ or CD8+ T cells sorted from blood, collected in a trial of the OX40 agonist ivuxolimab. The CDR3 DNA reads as TGTGCCAGCAGTTCGGCAGGGGATTGGCAAAAACTGTTTTTT. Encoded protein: CASSSAGDWQKLFF.